A single sample is the source of the 11 T cell receptor beta chains below, sequenced in a study of T cell responses to AZD1222 COVID-19 vaccine. Assay: immunoSEQ multiplex PCR; the TCRdb copy retains only in-frame clones and omits some. The repertoire includes roughly 130,000 clones, roughly 87% of them detected once, and 1.4% to 1.5% sits in the top ten. The specimen comprised peripheral blood, sampled on day 0 of AZD1222 vaccination. These receptors came from an adult in good health.

This clone was found a few times. The rearrangement joins TRBV28 to TRBJ1-1, with D uncertain. Germline V gene sequence: CDR1 MDHEN, CDR2 SYDVKM. The CDR3 is made up of 15 amino acids. V was pared by 4 bases and J by 7 bases, with 19 bases between. CDR3 nucleotide sequence: TGTGCCAGCAGTTCCCCCGCGGCGGGAGGGATTGAAGCTTTCTTT. Amino acid sequence: CASSSPAAGGIEAFF.

A single count supports this clone. This sequence joins TRBV10-3 and TRBJ2-3; D is perhaps TRBD2 (6 bases). Germline values: CDR1 ENHRY, CDR2 SYGVKD. The CDR3 has 17 residues. V was shortened by 2 bases and J by 3 bases, with 18 bases between the two germline ends. The CDR3 sequence is CAISEVYRVAGTDTQYF. CDR3 in DNA: TGTGCCATCAGTGAGGTTTATAGGGTGGCGGGGACAGATACGCAGTATTTT.

The chain combines TRBV4-1 with TRBJ2-1; possibly TRBD2 for D (5 bases). This CDR3 is 17 amino acids long. The germline V gene has CDR1 MGHRA and CDR2 YSYEKL. Trimming cost V 1 base and J 6 bases, with 19 bases left between them. The CDR3 nucleotides are TGCGCCAGCAGCCAAGGTCGGGGTCGGAGTACCGTCAATGAGCAGTTCTTC. It specifies CASSQGRGRSTVNEQFF.

The sample holds one count of this clone. Other DNA variants within this sample encode the same CDR3. CDR3 residues: CASSPGTFYEQYF. DNA of the CDR3: TGTGCCAGCAGCCCCGGGACATTCTACGAGCAGTACTTC. The chain links TRBV7-9 to TRBJ2-7, with a possible D match to TRBD1 (6 bases). Deletions cut 5 bases from V and 3 bases from J, with 11 bases between. CDR1 and CDR2 from the germline V gene are SEHNR and FQNEAQ (reference sequence). CDR3 length: 13 amino acids.

The genes are TRBV9 and TRBJ2-1; D is undetermined. Germline CDR1 SGDLS, CDR2 YYNGEE. The CDR3 contains 16 residues. Trimming pared 0 bases from V and 0 bases from J, leaving 10 bases between. DNA for the CDR3: TGTGCCAGCAGCGTAGAGGCCAGTAGCTCCTACAATGAGCAGTTCTTC. Translation gives CASSVEASSSYNEQFF.

The CDR3 DNA follows: TGCAGTATAGGGGGACCGAACACTGAAGCTTTCTTT. It specifies CSIGGPNTEAFF. This chain connects TRBV29-1 to TRBJ1-1; D perhaps matches TRBD1 (6 bases). The CDR3 is 12 amino acids. Germline CDR1 is SQVTM and CDR2 is ANQGSEA.

The chain employs TRBV7-6 and TRBJ2-7; weak D call: TRBD2 (6 bases). Trimming took off 5 bases at V and 0 bases at J, with 14 bases between the two ends. Germline V gene data show CDR1 as SGHVS and CDR2 as FNYEAQ. The CDR3 spans 15 residues. The CDR3 nucleotides read TGTGCCAGCAGCCCCGCGGGTAGCGGCTCCTACGAGCAGTACTTC. It translates to CASSPAGSGSYEQYF.

CDR3 protein: CASSLVSVGTGELFF. CDR3 nucleotides: TGCGCCAGCAGCTTGGTTAGTGTGGGCACCGGGGAGCTGTTTTTT. This chain links TRBV5-1 with TRBJ2-2; D not resolved. V gave up 0 bases and J gave up 4 bases, with 10 bases separating them. Germline assignment: CDR1 SGHRS and CDR2 YFSETQ. The CDR3 runs to 15 residues.

The CDR3 DNA reads as TGTGCCAGCAGTGAAGGCGGGACAGCGATCATAGGGGGCTACACCTTC. Its translation: CASSEGGTAIIGGYTF. The chain has TRBV25-1 and TRBJ1-2; TRBD1 matches at 7 bases. From germline, CDR1 is MGHDK and CDR2 SYGVNS. Unmatched junction bases numbered 14, after V lost 2 bases and J lost 8 bases. The CDR3 contains 16 residues.

Details on this clone: This CDR3 is also generated by other DNA sequences in the sample. The rearrangement uses TRBV5-1 and TRBJ1-2, with 9 bases lining up with TRBD1. The V segment lost 4 bases and the J segment 2 bases; nucleotides outside the gene matches: 3. The CDR3 is 14 residues long. Looked up from germline, CDR1 is SGHRS and CDR2 is YFSETQ. Here the CDR3 reads CASSPGQGNYGYTF. The CDR3 DNA is TGCGCCAGCAGCCCGGGACAGGGAAACTATGGCTACACCTTC.

The chain couples TRBV6-5 to TRBJ1-4, with TRBD1 as a possible D gene (6 bases). This CDR3 comprises 15 residues. The V gene lost 5 bases and the J gene lost 4 bases, with 14 bases spanning the gap. Germline V CDR1 and CDR2: MNHEY, SVGAGI. The CDR3 DNA sequence: TGTGCCAGCAGTCGGGGGGGGCGAGATAATGAAAAACTGTTTTTT. Translation gives CASSRGGRDNEKLFF.